These 31 T cell receptor beta chains originate from one sample sequenced in a study of blood T cell repertoires in COVID-19 (dated by TCRdb to between 2020 and 2021). Receptor amplification or capture employed the immunoSEQ multiplex PCR assay. TCRdb limited this immuneACCESS table to in-frame rearrangements with V and J called. A share of clones is missing; checked studies link under half to unresolved V genes, and the rest is unexplained. This sample is represented by around 190,000 clones; 76% of them were singletons. The ten biggest clones cover roughly a sixth of the sample. The sequenced sample was PBMCs or T cells enriched from blood (not recorded which). These receptors were taken from a woman aged 45-65 years with acute COVID-19.

This clone was observed a handful of times. The rearrangement joins TRBV28 to TRBJ1-1; the D gene is possibly TRBD1 (6 bases). V was pared by 5 bases and J by 5 bases, with 9 bases between. The V gene's germline CDR1 is MDHEN and CDR2 SYDVKM. This CDR3 has 12 amino acids. CDR3 nucleotides: TGTGCCAGCAGTGTAGGACAGACTGAAGCTTTCTTT. It codes for CASSVGQTEAFF.

The chain has TRBV25-1 and TRBJ2-5; 8 bases are a match to TRBD1. Germline values: CDR1 MGHDK, CDR2 SYGVNS. V lost 5 bases and J lost 2; bases outside the gene matches: 4. The CDR3 spans 14 residues. For the CDR3, the DNA is TGTGCCAGCAGTACCCGGACAGGGCAAGAGACCCAGTACTTC. It is translated as CASSTRTGQETQYF.

The rearrangement links TRBV30 to TRBJ2-5; 7 nucleotides match TRBD2. This CDR3 is built from 14 residues. Trimming cost V 0 bases and J 5 bases; bases outside gene matches: 6. Germline V gene sequence: CDR1 GTSNPN, CDR2 SVGIG (reference sequence). CDR3 sequence: CAWSVPGEGETQYF. CDR3 in DNA: TGTGCCTGGAGTGTACCCGGGGAGGGGGAGACCCAGTACTTC.

This chain joins TRBV29-1 and TRBJ1-2; weak D call: TRBD1 (6 bases). The V end lost 3 bases, the J end lost 7 bases, and 9 bases lay between the germline ends. Germline CDR1 is SQVTM and CDR2 is ANQGSEA. CDR3 length: 11 residues. CDR3 loop: CSVDGRGGYTF. CDR3 bases: TGCAGCGTTGACGGCAGGGGTGGCTACACCTTC. Full variable domain (outside the CDR3, taken from reference TRBV29-1 and TRBJ1-2): SAVISQKPSRDICQRGTSLTIQCQVDSQVTMMFWYRQQPGQSLTLIATANQGSEATYESGFVIDKFPISRPNLTFSTLTVSNMSPEDSSIYLCSVDGRGGYTFGSGTRLTVV.

This chain connects TRBV18 to TRBJ1-4, with 12 nucleotides matching TRBD1. Germline V gene data show CDR1 as KGHSH and CDR2 as LQKENI. The CDR3 has 17 amino acids. With 6 bases clipped from V and 3 bases from J, the junction kept 8 bases outside the gene matches. The CDR3 DNA follows: TGTGCCAGCTCCCTCGGGACAGGGGGCGCGGCTAATGAAAAACTGTTTTTT. As protein: CASSLGTGGAANEKLFF.

The chain joins TRBV6-5 to TRBJ2-2, with TRBD1 matching 9 bases. Trimming removed 8 bases from V and 4 bases from J; junction bases left unmatched: 8. The CDR3 covers 15 residues. In germline, CDR1 is MNHEY, CDR2 SVGAGI. CDR3: CASYGQGKGTGELFF. CDR3 in DNA: TGTGCCAGCTATGGACAGGGGAAGGGCACCGGGGAGCTGTTTTTT.

The gene calls are TRBV12-3 or TRBV12-4 and TRBJ1-6, with D unresolved. This CDR3 region has 13 residues. Trimming stripped 3 bases from V and 7 bases from J, with 7 bases between. The CDR3 reads CASSFAVNSPLHF. The CDR3 nucleotides are TGTGCCAGCAGTTTTGCAGTAAATTCACCCCTCCACTTT.

The chain recombines TRBV28 with TRBJ2-5; D may be TRBD2 (6 bases). The germline gives CDR1 MDHEN, CDR2 SYDVKM. V lost 7 bases to trimming and J lost 1 base, with 10 bases between them. The CDR3 has 13 residues. The chain's CDR3 is CASISGVQETQYF. The DNA of the CDR3 is TGTGCCAGCATCTCGGGGGTCCAAGAGACCCAGTACTTC.

The J gene is TRBJ1-3, the V gene TRBV7-8; D not certain. The CDR3 has 16 residues. V gave up 5 bases and J gave up 0 bases, with 14 bases separating them. Germline-derived CDR1 and CDR2 are SGHVS and FQNEAQ. The CDR3 spells CASSRAKEFSGNTIYF. The CDR3 DNA follows: TGTGCCAGCAGCCGAGCGAAAGAGTTCTCTGGAAACACCATATATTTT.

The V and J genes are TRBV7-2 and TRBJ1-3; a possible D gene is TRBD1 (6 bases). The CDR3 spans 13 residues. V lost 5 bases and J lost 11, with 16 bases in between. Germline V gene sequence: CDR1 SGHTA, CDR2 FQGNSA. The CDR3 sequence: CASSEKPGQSIYF. CDR3 in DNA: TGTGCCAGCAGCGAAAAACCGGGACAATCCATATATTTT.

This chain connects TRBV7-6 to TRBJ2-5, with 9 positions matching TRBD1. Germline values: CDR1 SGHVS, CDR2 FNYEAQ. The junction had 8 bases not matched to a gene; V was cut back by 5 bases and J by 7 bases. This CDR3 comprises 14 residues. The CDR3 region is CASSKRTGEATQYF. CDR3 sequence (DNA): TGTGCCAGCAGCAAAAGGACAGGGGAGGCGACCCAGTACTTC.

The genes are TRBV28 and TRBJ1-5; 9 nucleotides align to TRBD1. The V gene's germline CDR1 is MDHEN and CDR2 SYDVKM. The CDR3 contains 14 residues. The junction had 5 bases not matched to a gene; V was cut back by 6 bases and J by 5 bases. CDR3 coding DNA: TGTGCCAGCAGCCCCGGGACAGGGTATCAGCCCCAGCATTTT. This gives the protein CASSPGTGYQPQHF. Filled out from reference TRBV28 and TRBJ1-5, the complete variable domain reads DVKVTQSSRYLVKRTGEKVFLECVQDMDHENMFWYRQDPGLGLRLIYFSYDVKMKEKGDIPEGYSVSREKKERFSLILESASTNQTSMYLCASSPGTGYQPQHFGDGTRLSIL.

The J gene is TRBJ1-6, the V gene TRBV6-2 or TRBV6-3; D call uncertain. The V gene lost 5 bases and the J gene lost 1 base, with 6 bases spanning the gap. From germline, CDR1 is MNHEY and CDR2 SVGEGT. CDR3 size: 14 residues. In DNA form, the CDR3 reads TGTGCCAGCAGTAATCCATCCTATAATTCACCCCTCCACTTT. This sequence encodes CASSNPSYNSPLHF.

The CDR3 loop reads CASSLGGAGSTDTQYF. In DNA, the CDR3 is TGTGCCAGCAGCTTGGGAGGAGCGGGTAGCACAGATACGCAGTATTTT. The gene calls are TRBV7-2 and TRBJ2-3; D is possibly TRBD2 (6 bases). The germline CDR1 and CDR2 sequences are SGHTA and FQGNSA. CDR3 length equals 16 residues. The germline V and J ends were trimmed by 3 bases and 0 bases, with 13 bases remaining between them.

The rearrangement links TRBV28 to TRBJ1-4; D is perhaps TRBD1 (6 bases). In germline, CDR1 is MDHEN, CDR2 SYDVKM. The CDR3 consists of 16 residues. V lost 3 bases and J lost 1, with 12 bases in between. CDR3 nucleotides: TGTGCCAGCAGTTTGCTCACAGGGCTAACTAATGAAAAACTGTTTTTT. Translating it yields CASSLLTGLTNEKLFF.

The V gene is TRBV6-5, the J gene TRBJ2-1; TRBD1 is a possible D gene (5 bases). Trimming stripped 4 bases from V and 6 bases from J, with 19 bases between. The CDR3 loop spans 16 amino acids. Germline CDR1 is MNHEY and CDR2 is SVGAGI. CDR3 residues: CASSSRGSTLTNEQFF. In DNA form, the CDR3 reads TGTGCCAGCAGTTCAAGGGGCAGTACATTAACCAATGAGCAGTTCTTC.

The chain employs TRBV7-2 and TRBJ2-3; no clear D. Deletions cut 5 bases from V and 4 bases from J, with 4 bases between. The germline gives CDR1 SGHTA, CDR2 FQGNSA. This CDR3 has 11 amino acids. DNA for the CDR3: TGTGCCAGCAGCAACTCAGATACGCAGTATTTT. Translation gives CASSNSDTQYF.

V is TRBV18 and J is TRBJ1-2; D may be TRBD1 (6 bases). Germline V CDR1 and CDR2: KGHSH, LQKENI. The length of the CDR3 is 18 residues. V was pared by 2 bases and J by 1 base, with 20 bases between. The CDR3 reads CASSPSAASGVFNYGYTF. The CDR3 region has the DNA TGTGCCAGCTCACCATCGGCGGCTTCAGGGGTATTTAACTATGGCTACACCTTC.

The rearrangement links TRBV29-1 to TRBJ2-5, with TRBD1 identical over 10 bases. After removal of 5 bases from V and 4 bases from J, the junction contained 13 bases not matched to a gene. The CDR3 spans 16 residues. Germline V gene lookup returns CDR1 SQVTM and CDR2 ANQGSEA. CDR3: CSVRGQGFGSPETQYF. The DNA of the CDR3 is TGCAGCGTTAGGGGACAGGGGTTTGGATCCCCAGAGACCCAGTACTTC.

This chain joins TRBV27 and TRBJ2-3, with TRBD2 identical over 8 bases. The ends lost 2 bases at V and 2 bases at J; junction bases unmatched: 9. Germline V CDR1 and CDR2: MNHEY, SMNVEV (reference sequence). The CDR3 has 17 amino acids. CDR3 DNA: TGTGCCAGCAGTTTAAGGAGTAGCGGGGCTATCACAGATACGCAGTATTTT. The encoded protein is CASSLRSSGAITDTQYF.

This clone was counted a single time. This chain joins TRBV6-5 and TRBJ2-1, with D maybe TRBD1 (6 bases). CDR1 MNHEY and CDR2 SVGAGI come from the germline V gene. Trimming stripped 6 bases from V and 10 bases from J, with 22 bases between. The CDR3 loop spans 15 amino acids. CDR3 DNA sequence: TGTGCCAGCAGATCTTCCACAGGGATTGTCTCCGAGCAGTTCTTC. This codes for CASRSSTGIVSEQFF.

This clone turned up a few times. The chain's CDR3 is CASRRDVGGNQPQHF. CDR3 nucleotide sequence: TGTGCCAGCAGGAGGGATGTTGGGGGCAATCAGCCCCAGCATTTT. The J gene is TRBJ1-5, the V gene TRBV6-5; no clear D. Trimming took off 6 bases at V and 2 bases at J, with 14 bases between the two ends. The germline V gene encodes CDR1 MNHEY and CDR2 SVGAGI. CDR3 length: 15 amino acids.

The chain uses TRBV6-2 or TRBV6-3 and TRBJ2-2; 8 bases fit TRBD2. Looked up from germline, CDR1 is MNHEY and CDR2 is SVGEGT. With 5 bases clipped from V and 1 base from J, the junction kept 6 bases outside the gene matches. The CDR3 is made up of 16 amino acids. CDR3 nucleotides: TGTGCCAGCAGTCCGAGCGGGGGCTGGAACACCGGGGAGCTGTTTTTT. Protein sequence: CASSPSGGWNTGELFF.

A word on this clone: Different DNA sequences within this sample yield the same CDR3. J is TRBJ2-2 and V is TRBV18; D may be TRBD1 (5 bases). The CDR3 spans 14 residues. Germline lookup yields CDR1 KGHSH and CDR2 LQKENI. Trimming stripped 4 bases from V and 2 bases from J, with 8 bases between. CDR3 loop: CASSRGQNTGELFF. CDR3 sequence (DNA): TGTGCCAGCTCACGTGGACAAAACACCGGGGAGCTGTTTTTT.

The chain combines TRBV6-5 with TRBJ2-7, with 11 nucleotides matching TRBD1. The junction had 5 bases not matched to a gene; V was cut back by 7 bases and J by 0 bases. The CDR3 extends over 15 amino acids. The germline V gene encodes CDR1 MNHEY and CDR2 SVGAGI. CDR3: CASTWTGGFSYEQYV. The CDR3, as DNA: TGTGCCAGCACTTGGACAGGGGGCTTCTCCTACGAGCAGTACGTC.

The gene calls are TRBV7-9 and TRBJ1-1, with D maybe TRBD1 (5 bases). V lost 2 bases to trimming and J lost 1 base, with 11 bases between them. The CDR3 has 15 amino acids. From germline, CDR1 is SEHNR and CDR2 FQNEAQ (reference sequence). The CDR3 region has the DNA TGTGCCAGCAGCTTAACCCCGACAGCGAACACTGAAGCTTTCTTT. It translates to CASSLTPTANTEAFF.

This clone was counted many times. The junction departs from germline at one end; a sequencing error may be responsible. The chain has TRBV7-7 and TRBJ2-5, with D possibly being TRBD2 (7 bases). The CDR3 runs to 15 residues. Looked up from germline, CDR1 is SSHAT and CDR2 is FNYEAQ (reference sequence). This CDR3 reads CASSPYAGASETQYF. DNA for the CDR3: TGTGCTAGCAGCCCATATGCGGGGGCCTCGGAGACCCAGTACTTC.

In this sample, this clone turned up many times. This sequence joins TRBV6-2 or TRBV6-3 and TRBJ1-1, with D tentatively TRBD1 (6 bases). Trimming left V 0 bases short and J 3 bases short, with 17 bases between. This CDR3 is built from 17 residues. CDR1 is MNHEY, CDR2 SVGEGT, per germline. CDR3 DNA sequence: TGTGCCAGCAGTTACTCGTGGCAGGGGCCCAGGGACACTGAAGCTTTCTTT. Its protein product is CASSYSWQGPRDTEAFF.

This chain's CDR3 is CASSLVFSPLTF. The CDR3 DNA reads TGTGCCAGCAGCTTGGTATTTAGCCCCCTCACCTTC. The gene calls are TRBV5-6 and TRBJ1-2; D gene ambiguous. The V gene lost 0 bases and the J gene lost 13 bases, with 13 bases spanning the gap. Germline CDR1 and CDR2: SGHDT and YYEEEE. This CDR3 is 12 amino acids long.

This clone was observed a few times. This sequence joins TRBV5-1 and TRBJ2-4; 8 nucleotides line up with TRBD1. This CDR3 comprises 17 residues. Germline V gene data show CDR1 as SGHRS and CDR2 as YFSETQ. The V and J ends lost 0 bases and 5 bases, in that order; junction bases with no gene match: 10. In DNA form, the CDR3 reads TGCGCCAGCAGCTTGGGGGGACAGGTAGTTAGTCAAAACATTCAGTACTTC. It is translated as CASSLGGQVVSQNIQYF.

This chain joins TRBV5-4 and TRBJ2-3; possibly TRBD2 for D (6 bases). With 2 bases removed from V and 2 bases from J, the gap between germline ends came to 15 bases. The CDR3 totals 16 residues. CDR1 is SGHNT and CDR2 is YYREEE in the germline V gene (reference sequence). This CDR3 is CASSLGGTEHTDTQYF. CDR3 bases: TGTGCCAGCAGCTTAGGCGGGACTGAGCACACAGATACGCAGTATTTT.